The clone carrying this TCR beta chain was seen at least ten times. Molecular barcoded adaptors covering alpha/delta and beta/gamma chains were used on approximately 400 ng RNA. TCRdb re-derived calls from the reads in MiXCR, one entry per CDR3 protein. The sample contains some 120,000 distinct CDR3 sequences, 13% of which appear only once. Sampling of bone marrow took place during active disease in every patient. The CDR3 is 15 residues long. V was pared by 4 bases and J by 1 base, with 1 base of the junction left unmatched. This specimen belongs to a study of read filtering for tumor transcriptome and immune sequencing. Whole-study context: Mean patient age was roughly 61 years, range roughly 40 to 80; 17 to 20 male, some 15 female.

The origin of this receptor is a donor aged 40 or older with multiple myeloma. The rearrangement links TRBV12-3 or TRBV12-4 to TRBJ2-1; TRBD2 matches at 10 bases. The sample taken for sequencing was a population of CD138-negative cells sorted from bone marrow. DNA for the CDR3: TGTGCCAGCAGTTCACTAGCGGGATCCTACAATGAGCAGTTCTTC. Residues: CASSSLAGSYNEQFF.